This TCR beta chain came from a study of graft-versus-host responses after intestinal transplantation. The repertoire was sequenced with immunoSEQ multiplex PCR; TCRdb's copy has only in-frame clones and lacks some. This table has tens of thousands of clones, about 90% appearing once. The CDR3 is 15 residues long. The germline CDR1 and CDR2 sequences are LNHDA and SQIVND (reference sequence). The ends were cut back, 7 bases at V and 2 bases at J, with 12 bases in the middle. Worth noting for this clone: Antigen unknown.

The rearrangement uses TRBV19 and TRBJ2-6, with D perhaps TRBD1 or TRBD2 (6 bases each). Source: unstimulated CD4+ T cells sorted from spleen or lymph node cells, taken before transplant. This clonotype was sampled from a human donor who was the organ donor for an intestinal transplant. The CDR3 is CASNMGGPGANVLTF. CDR3 nucleotides: TGTGCCAGTAACATGGGGGGCCCTGGGGCCAACGTCCTGACTTTC.